This record covers a single TCR beta chain. This clone was detected once. Its antigen has not been determined. The input lacks base qualities; no much larger clone sits a single base away. This record comes from a study of OX40 agonist ivuxolimab in advanced cancers. Some background on the complete study: The costimulatory receptor OX40 (CD134) was targeted by ivuxolimab, a fully human IgG2 agonistic monoclonal antibody. Intravenous ivuxolimab was administered to patients every 2 weeks at six dose levels: 0.01, 0.1, 0.3, 1.5, 3 and 10 mg/kg. Partial responses were achieved by three dose-escalation patients, of whom one had hepatocellular carcinoma and two had cutaneous melanoma. Of the roughly 53 patients in dose escalation, about 20 had hepatocellular carcinoma, some 15 had melanoma, 9 had renal cell carcinoma and 9 had head and neck cancer. Peripheral TCRbeta sequencing was intended to test whether TCR sequence diversity was altered and clonal T-cell expansion was caused by ivuxolimab. The paper reports the monotherapy dose-escalation portion (N of about 52 patients) of the phase I ivuxolimab trial. In the dose-escalation cohort, approximately 83% of patients were male, and the mean age was around 60 years with a range of roughly 23 to 79. Prior anti-PD-1, anti-PD-L1 or anti-CTLA-4 therapy was permitted, and checkpoint inhibitors had been received by roughly two fifths of dose-escalation patients. Broad study findings and their caveats: At doses from 0.1 to 3.0 mg/kg, clonal expansion was seen in both CD4+ and CD8+ blood T cells between baseline and week 6. Low levels of normalized T-cell clonal expansion were also seen in some patients who did not respond. After ivuxolimab, more expanded clones were found on average in CD8+ T cells than in CD4+ T cells. Partial responders in the 0.1-3.0 mg/kg groups had among the lowest normalized peripheral clonal expansion, especially among CD8+ T cells. The antigen specificity of the clonally expanded peripheral T cells was not determined.

Patients with a history of autoimmune disease or receiving systemic immunosuppression were excluded from the trial. Peripheral blood for TCR sequencing was drawn from every dose cohort at baseline, at cycle 4 day 1 and at cycle 7 day 1. Samples were obtained from an open-label, multicenter, first-in-human phase I dose-escalation trial of ivuxolimab. Adults with locally advanced or metastatic head and neck squamous cell, hepatocellular, melanoma or renal cell carcinoma were enrolled in the trial. Before TCR sequencing, CD4+ T cells and CD8+ T cells were sorted from peripheral blood as separate populations. Its CDR3 holds 14 amino acids, cysteine through phenylalanine. Only the CDR3 portion is preserved as DNA: 42 bases, with reading frame beginning at the first base. CDR1 and CDR2 (LGHNA, YNFKEQ) derive from the germline V gene. Trimming removed 7 bases from V and 7 bases from J, leaving 20 bases between the germline ends.

Genomic DNA was isolated from the sorted cells so that the TCRbeta CDR3 region could be sequenced. TCRbeta CDR3 regions were sequenced using the immunoSEQ Assay. TCRdb re-hosts the immuneACCESS table, in-frame sequences only. Its copies lack some clones; in the studies checked, an unresolved V gene accounts for under half of them, and the cause for the rest is not known. In this sample the table shows about 37,000 clones, about 88% of which occur a single time. Roughly 19% of the sample rests with the top ten. This TCR came from an adult with an advanced solid tumor such as melanoma, head and neck, liver or kidney cancer. The material was CD4+ or CD8+ T cells sorted from blood, obtained in a trial of the OX40 agonist ivuxolimab. The rearranged segments are TRBV4-2 and TRBJ2-7, with the identity of the D gene unclear. CDR3 protein: CASTLGLSNREQYF. At the DNA level, the sequence is TGTGCCAGCACCCTCGGGCTCTCCAATAGGGAGCAGTACTTC.